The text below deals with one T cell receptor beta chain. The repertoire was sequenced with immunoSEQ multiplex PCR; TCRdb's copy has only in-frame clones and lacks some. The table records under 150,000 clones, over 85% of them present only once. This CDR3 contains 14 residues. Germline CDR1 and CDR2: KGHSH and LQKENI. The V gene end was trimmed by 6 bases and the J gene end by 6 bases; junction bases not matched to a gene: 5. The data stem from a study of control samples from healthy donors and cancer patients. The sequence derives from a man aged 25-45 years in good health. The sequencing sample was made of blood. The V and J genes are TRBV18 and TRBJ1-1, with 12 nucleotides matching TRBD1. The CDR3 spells CASSLGQGAAEAFF. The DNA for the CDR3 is TGTGCCAGCTCGCTGGGACAGGGGGCCGCTGAAGCTTTCTTT. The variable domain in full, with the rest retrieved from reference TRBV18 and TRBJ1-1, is NAGVMQNPRHLVRRRGQEARLRCSPMKGHSHVYWYRQLPEEGLKFMVYLQKENIIDESGMPKERFSAEFPKEGPSILRIQQVVRGDSAAYFCASSLGQGAAEAFFGQGTRLTVV.